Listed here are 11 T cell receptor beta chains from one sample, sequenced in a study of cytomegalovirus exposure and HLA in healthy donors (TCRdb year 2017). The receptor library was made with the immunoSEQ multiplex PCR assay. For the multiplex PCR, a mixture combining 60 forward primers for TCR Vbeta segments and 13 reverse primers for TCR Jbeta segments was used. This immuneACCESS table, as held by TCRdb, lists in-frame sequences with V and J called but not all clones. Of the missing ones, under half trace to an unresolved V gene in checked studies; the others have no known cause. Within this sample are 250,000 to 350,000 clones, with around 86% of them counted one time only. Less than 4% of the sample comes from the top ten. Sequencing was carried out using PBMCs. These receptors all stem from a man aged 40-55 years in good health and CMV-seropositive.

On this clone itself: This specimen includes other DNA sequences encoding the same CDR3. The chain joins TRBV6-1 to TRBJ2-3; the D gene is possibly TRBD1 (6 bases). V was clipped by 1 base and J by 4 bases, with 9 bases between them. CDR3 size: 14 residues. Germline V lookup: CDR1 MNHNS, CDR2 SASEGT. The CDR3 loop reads CASSEGGGPDTQYF. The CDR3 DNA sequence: TGTGCCAGCAGTGAAGGTGGGGGCCCAGATACGCAGTATTTT.

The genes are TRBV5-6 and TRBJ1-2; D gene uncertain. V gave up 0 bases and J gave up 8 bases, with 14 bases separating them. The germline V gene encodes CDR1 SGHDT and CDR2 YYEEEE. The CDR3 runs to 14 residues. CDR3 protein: CASSLVGTSGGYTF. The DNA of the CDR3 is TGTGCCAGCAGCTTGGTGGGCACCTCAGGAGGCTACACCTTC.

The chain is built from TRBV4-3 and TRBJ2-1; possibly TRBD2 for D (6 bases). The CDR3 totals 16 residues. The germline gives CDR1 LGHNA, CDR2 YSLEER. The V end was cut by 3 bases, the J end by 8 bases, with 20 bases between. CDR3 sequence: CASSQDRSGVTHEQFF. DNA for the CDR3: TGCGCCAGCAGCCAGGATCGGTCGGGAGTCACCCATGAGCAGTTCTTC.

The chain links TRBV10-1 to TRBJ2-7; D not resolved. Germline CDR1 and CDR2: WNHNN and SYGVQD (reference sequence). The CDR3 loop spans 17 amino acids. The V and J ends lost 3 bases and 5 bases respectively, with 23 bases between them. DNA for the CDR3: TGCGCCAGCAGTGACCGCATCCCTTTTGGGCCCTTCCACGAGCAGTACTTC. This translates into CASSDRIPFGPFHEQYF.

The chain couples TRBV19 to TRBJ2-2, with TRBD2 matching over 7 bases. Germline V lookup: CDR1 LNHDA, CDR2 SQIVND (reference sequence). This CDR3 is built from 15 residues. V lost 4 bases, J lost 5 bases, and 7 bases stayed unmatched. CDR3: CASSKRGSVTGELFF. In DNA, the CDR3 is TGTGCCAGTAGTAAACGCGGGAGTGTTACCGGGGAGCTGTTTTTT.

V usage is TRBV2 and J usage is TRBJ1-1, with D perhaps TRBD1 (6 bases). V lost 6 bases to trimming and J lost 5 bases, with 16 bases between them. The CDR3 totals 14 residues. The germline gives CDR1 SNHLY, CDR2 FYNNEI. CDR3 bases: TGTGCCAGCAGCGGAACAGGGAGGGATACTGAAGCTTTCTTT. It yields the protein CASSGTGRDTEAFF.

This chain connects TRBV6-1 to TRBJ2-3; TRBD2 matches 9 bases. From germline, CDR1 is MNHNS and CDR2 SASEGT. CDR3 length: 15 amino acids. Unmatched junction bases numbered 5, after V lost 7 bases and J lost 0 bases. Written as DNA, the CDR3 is TGTGCCAGCACCACCGCGGGGGGGAGCACAGATACGCAGTATTTT. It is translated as CASTTAGGSTDTQYF.

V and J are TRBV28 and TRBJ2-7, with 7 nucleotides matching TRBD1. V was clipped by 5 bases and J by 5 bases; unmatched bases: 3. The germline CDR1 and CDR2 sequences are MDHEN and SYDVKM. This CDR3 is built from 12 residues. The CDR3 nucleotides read TGTGCCAGCAGTATAACAGGGGACGAGCAGTACTTC. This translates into CASSITGDEQYF.

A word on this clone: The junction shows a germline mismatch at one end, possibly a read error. The CDR3 reads CSSTDLGAELAKNIQYF. CDR3 bases: TGTTCCAGCACGGACCTTGGGGCAGAACTAGCCAAAAACATTCAGTACTTC. The V call is TRBV7-9, the J call TRBJ2-4; D might be TRBD1 (5 bases). The CDR3 loop spans 17 amino acids. Germline CDR1 reads SEHNR; CDR2 reads FQNEAQ (reference sequence).

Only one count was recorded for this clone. The CDR3 coding sequence is TGTGCCAGCAGCCCTCCGGGGACAGAGGACGACTATGGCTACACCTTC. This sequence encodes CASSPPGTEDDYGYTF. The chain couples TRBV16 to TRBJ1-2, with 7 bases that match TRBD1. The CDR3 sequence is 16 residues long. J gave up 3 bases and V 4 bases, and 11 bases lay outside the gene matches. Germline loops: CDR1 KGHSY, CDR2 FQNENV.

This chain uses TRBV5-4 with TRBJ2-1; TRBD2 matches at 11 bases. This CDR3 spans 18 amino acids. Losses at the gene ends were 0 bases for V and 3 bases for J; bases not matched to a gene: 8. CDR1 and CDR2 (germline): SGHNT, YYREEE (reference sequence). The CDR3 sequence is CASSLALAGVFVYNEQFF. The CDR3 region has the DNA TGTGCCAGCAGCTTGGCACTAGCGGGAGTTTTTGTCTACAATGAGCAGTTCTTC.